This T cell receptor (beta chain) originates from a study of shared clonotypes between healthy human individuals. Overall study findings and caveats: All-four-donor shared clonotypes had higher generation probabilities than non-shared clonotypes did.

With V trimmed by 10 bases and J by 0 bases, 7 bases remained unmatched. This CDR3 has 14 amino acids. Germline lookup yields CDR1 SNHLY and CDR2 FYNNEI. Both subsets, CD45RA+ naive and CD45RA-negative memory, were split from the CD4+ cells. Here immunoSEQ multiplex PCR was the method, and the copy in TCRdb shows in-frame clones only, minus some. The table records about 1.5 million clones, around 98% of them present only once. As concerns this clone: Antigen specificity is unknown.

The specimen was naive CD4+ T cells sorted from blood. Subset defined: CD45RA+ positively selected. This TCR was sampled from a man aged 30 to 45 in good health. V is TRBV2 and J is TRBJ2-7; 9 bases map to TRBD2. As DNA, the CDR3 is TGTGCCACCAAGACTAGCGGCCCCTCCTACGAGCAGTACTTC. Protein sequence: CATKTSGPSYEQYF.